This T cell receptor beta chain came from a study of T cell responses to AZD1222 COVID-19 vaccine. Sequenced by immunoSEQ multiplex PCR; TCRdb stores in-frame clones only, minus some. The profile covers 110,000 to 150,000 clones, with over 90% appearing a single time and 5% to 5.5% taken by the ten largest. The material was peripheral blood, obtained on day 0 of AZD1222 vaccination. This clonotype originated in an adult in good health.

CDR3 sequence: CASSQSSRGALGNTIYF. CDR3 bases: TGTGCCAGCTCCCAATCGTCTAGGGGGGCACTCGGAAACACCATATATTTT. This chain links TRBV18 with TRBJ1-3; possible D gene TRBD1, 6 bases. With 6 bases removed from V and 4 bases from J, the gap between germline ends came to 22 bases. The CDR3 extends over 17 amino acids. Germline values: CDR1 KGHSH, CDR2 LQKENI.